This T cell receptor beta chain originates from a study of CD8 T cells in Susac syndrome. The ends lost 6 bases at V and 7 bases at J; junction bases unmatched: 7. This CDR3 is 13 amino acids long. CD8+ and CD4+ T cells circulating in blood were sequenced for TCR beta. Reverse transcription of roughly 0.45 to 1 ug RNA was carried out with random hexamers. Multiplex PCR with immunoSEQ amplified the TCR beta CDR3 across 54 Vbeta and 13 Jbeta. TCRdb re-called the immunoSEQ multiplex PCR reads with MiXCR, one entry per CDR3 protein. Here the sample spans about 200,000 distinct CDR3 sequences, roughly 95% being singletons.

J is TRBJ1-2 and V is TRBV12-3 or TRBV12-4; 8 positions match TRBD1. The sample consisted of CD4+ T cells from PBMCs. The receptor's source is a human donor with multiple sclerosis. CDR3 region: CASRSGGAGGYTF. CDR3 sequence (DNA): TGTGCCAGCAGATCAGGGGGCGCCGGTGGCTACACCTTC.